These T cell receptor beta chains were read from a single sample in a study of CD8+ T cells in alopecia areata. Sequencing was performed with immunoSEQ multiplex PCR; in TCRdb, only in-frame clones are kept and a portion is missing. The table lists 100,000 to 150,000 clones, 58% of them singletons. The sample consisted of CD4+ T cells sorted from blood, taken at week 0. These TCRs come from a human donor with alopecia areata. The CDR3 runs from the conserved cysteine through the conserved F or W. Fields, in order: D gene, V gene, CDR3 length, clone size, J gene, CDR3 DNA, CDR3 protein. A D gene is named only where the DNA matches it firmly. A clone size is listed for some rows: how often the clone was seen (once, few, many), or a class if it is expanded.

>NA|TRBV7-2|13|few|TRBJ2-5
TGTGCCAGCAGCCGTGAGTTTCAAGAGACCCAGTACTTC
CASSREFQETQYF
>TRBD1|TRBV7-2|15|NA|TRBJ1-3
TGTGCCAGCAGCGTAGGACAGGGTTCTGGAAACACCATATATTTT
CASSVGQGSGNTIYF
>NA|TRBV2|16|NA|TRBJ2-5
TGTGCCAGCAGTGAAATTCTCGGCAGGGGCTCCGAGACCCAGTACTTC
CASSEILGRGSETQYF
>NA|TRBV11-2|14|NA|TRBJ2-3
TGTGCCAGCAGCCTGGGGGGTAGCACAGATACGCAGTATTTT
CASSLGGSTDTQYF
>NA|TRBV25-1|13|NA|TRBJ2-5
TGTGCCAGCAGTGAGGCGGGGTTGGAGACCCAGTACTTC
CASSEAGLETQYF
>TRBD1|TRBV29-1|13|few|TRBJ1-1
TGCAGCGTTCGGGACAGCGTGGCCACTGAAGCTTTCTTT
CSVRDSVATEAFF
>NA|TRBV7-2|15|few|TRBJ2-6
TGTGCCAGCAGCTTAGACCGGGGAGGGGCCAACGTCCTGACTTTC
CASSLDRGGANVLTF
>NA|TRBV29-1|12|NA|TRBJ1-1
TGCAGCGTGACCCCGGATAACAGGGTAGCTTTCTTT
CSVTPDNRVAFF
>TRBD2|TRBV14|16|NA|TRBJ2-2
TGTGCCAGCAGCCAAACTGCCGGGACTAGGACCGGGGAGCTGTTTTTT
CASSQTAGTRTGELFF
>NA|TRBV25-1|18|NA|TRBJ2-5
TGTGCCAGCAGTGGGCAGAGCCTCCGGGACGGAACCCAAGAGACCCAGTACTTC
CASSGQSLRDGTQETQYF
>NA|TRBV4-3|14|NA|TRBJ2-7
TGCGCCAGCAGCCCGGGGACTGAGTCCTACGAGCAGTACTTC
CASSPGTESYEQYF
>NA|TRBV20-1|11|NA|TRBJ2-1
TGCAGTGCTTCAGGGTACGGTGAGCAGTTCTTC
CSASGYGEQFF
>TRBD1|TRBV10-3|14|once|TRBJ2-7
TGTGCCATCAGTGAGAGACAGGGTCCAAACGAGCAGTACTTC
CAISERQGPNEQYF
>NA|TRBV5-1|17|NA|TRBJ1-3
TGCGCCAGCAGCTTGCAGCCCGACCCCTCTTCTGGAAACACCATATATTTT
CASSLQPDPSSGNTIYF
>TRBD1|TRBV28|12|NA|TRBJ2-5
TGTGCCAGCAGAGAGGACAGGGAGACCCAGTACTTC
CASREDRETQYF
>NA|TRBV5-6|16|few|TRBJ2-2
TGTGCCAGCAGCTTGGTGAGTGAAGGCTACGCCGGGGAGCTGTTTTTT
CASSLVSEGYAGELFF
>TRBD1|TRBV5-8|16|NA|TRBJ1-5
TGTGCCAGCAGCTTGGGACCCGGGACAGGGGGCTGGGCCCAGCATTTT
CASSLGPGTGGWAQHF
>TRBD1|TRBV6-6|15|NA|TRBJ2-1
TGTGCCAGCAGGAGGACAGGGGACGGCTACAATGAGCAGTTCTTC
CASRRTGDGYNEQFF
>NA|TRBV9|12|NA|TRBJ1-2
TGTGCCAGCAGCGTAGCGTCAATGAGGAGAACCTTC
CASSVASMRRTF
>NA|TRBV6-5|13|few|TRBJ2-7
TGTGCCAGCAGTTACCCGGACAGCTACGAGCAGTACTTC
CASSYPDSYEQYF
>NA|TRBV19|13|few|TRBJ2-5
TGTGCCAGTAGTCTTAACACAGGGGAGACCCAGTACTTC
CASSLNTGETQYF
>TRBD2|TRBV23-1|12|NA|TRBJ2-7
TGCGCCAGCAGTCAAGCACTAGCGTATCAGTACTTC
CASSQALAYQYF
>NA|TRBV7-2|14|NA|TRBJ2-3
TGTGCCAGCAGCCCCACCGCTAGCACAGATACGCAGTATTTT
CASSPTASTDTQYF
>NA|TRBV19|14|NA|TRBJ1-2
TGTGCCAGTACCCCCTCCCCAGGGACCTATGGCTACACCTTC
CASTPSPGTYGYTF
>TRBD2|TRBV30|15|NA|TRBJ2-7
TGTGCCTGGAGGAAACTAGCGCCCCTCTCCTACGAGCAGTACTTC
CAWRKLAPLSYEQYF
>TRBD1|TRBV9|15|NA|TRBJ1-3
TGTGCCAGCAGCGTACAGAGCAGGGGGGCAGGCACCATATATTTT
CASSVQSRGAGTIYF
>NA|TRBV5-1|15|NA|TRBJ2-3
TGCGCCAGCAGTCGGGATGGGGGAAGCACAGATACGCAGTATTTT
CASSRDGGSTDTQYF
>NA|TRBV7-9|14|NA|TRBJ1-1
TGTGCCAGCAGCTTAGCCAGCCTGAACACTGAAGCTTTCTTT
CASSLASLNTEAFF
>TRBD1|TRBV7-2|14|NA|TRBJ1-4
TGTGCCAGCAGCCAAGGGGGCAGGCCCGAAAAACTGTTTTTT
CASSQGGRPEKLFF
>TRBD2|TRBV5-1|13|NA|TRBJ2-1
TGCGCCAGCAGGCTAGCGGGGAGGTATGAGCAGTTCTTC
CASRLAGRYEQFF
>TRBD2|TRBV7-2|17|NA|TRBJ2-1
TGTGCCAGCAGCTTAGACACTAGCGGGCCCAGAACCAATGAGCAGTTCTTC
CASSLDTSGPRTNEQFF
>TRBD2|TRBV5-1|15|NA|TRBJ2-3
TGCGCCAGCAGCACCAATAGCGGGGTGACAGATACGCAGTATTTT
CASSTNSGVTDTQYF
>TRBD1|TRBV6-4|16|NA|TRBJ1-6
TGTGCCAGCAGTGACTCGACGACAGGGCCTAATTCACCCCTCCACTTT
CASSDSTTGPNSPLHF
>TRBD1|TRBV30|14|NA|TRBJ2-5
TGTGCCTTACAAACCAACAGGGGGCATGAGACCCAGTACTTC
CALQTNRGHETQYF
>TRBD1|TRBV5-1|15|NA|TRBJ1-4
TGCGCCAGCAGCCGGAAGACAGGGCCGAATGAAAAACTGTTTTTT
CASSRKTGPNEKLFF
>NA|TRBV18|15|NA|TRBJ2-1
TGTGCCAGCTCACCATTGAGGGCCTCCTACAATGAGCAGTTCTTC
CASSPLRASYNEQFF
>TRBD1|TRBV4-1|15|NA|TRBJ2-5
TGCGCCAGCAGCCAAGGGGACAGGGGACGGGAGACCCAGTACTTC
CASSQGDRGRETQYF
>NA|TRBV4-1|16|NA|TRBJ2-3
TGCGCCAGCAGCCAAGATCACGCTCCTAGCACAGATACGCAGTATTTT
CASSQDHAPSTDTQYF
>TRBD1|TRBV28|15|few|TRBJ2-7
TGTGCCAGCAGGAAAACAGGGGGCGCAGCCTACGAGCAGTACTTC
CASRKTGGAAYEQYF
>NA|TRBV18|15|NA|TRBJ2-7
TGTGCCAGCTCACCATTAAGAGACAGCATCTACGAGCAGTACTTC
CASSPLRDSIYEQYF
>NA|TRBV7-9|13|few|TRBJ1-6
TGTGCCAGCAGCTTTCAGGGTAATTCACCCCTCCACTTT
CASSFQGNSPLHF
>NA|TRBV2|15|NA|TRBJ2-3
TGTGCCAGCAGTGACCTCGGACGAGACACAGATACGCAGTATTTT
CASSDLGRDTDTQYF
>NA|TRBV5-1|14|few|TRBJ1-5
TGCGCCAGCAGCCCAGGGGAGGGGAATCAGCCCCAGCATTTT
CASSPGEGNQPQHF